This TCR beta chain was captured in a study of cytomegalovirus exposure and HLA in healthy donors. The study, taken as a whole, reports: Subsequent analysis of the approximately 110 validation repertoires found a tendency for first-cohort TCR clusters to co-occur. Cytomegalovirus-associated status was assigned to approximately 160 TCR beta chains. Rarity marked most TCR sequences, yet some public TCRs occurred in many donors.

V was clipped by 5 bases and J by 4 bases, with 15 bases between them. From germline, CDR1 is SGDLS and CDR2 YYNGEE. This CDR3 spans 14 amino acids. Concerning this clone: The antigen remains undetermined.

Some clones are missing from TCRdb's copy, which holds only in-frame ones; the method was immunoSEQ multiplex PCR. The table includes around 170,000 clones, roughly 91% detected once. The sample was PBMCs. The chain joins TRBV9 to TRBJ2-5; D may be TRBD2 (6 bases). This receptor was taken from a man between 18 and 35 years old in good health and CMV-seronegative. The CDR3 loop reads CASSERVAGETQYF. CDR3 nucleotide sequence: TGTGCCAGCAGTGAGCGGGTCGCAGGAGAGACCCAGTACTTC.